This T cell receptor beta chain was identified during a study of blood T cell repertoires in COVID-19. Study at large: Some COVID-19 samples were acute and others convalescent; all came from the United States, Italy and Spain. Sources were T cells, B-cell-depleted T cells, or PBMCs; the material itself was cDNA or gDNA.

Trimming removed 2 bases from V and 8 bases from J, with 16 bases in between. The CDR3 runs 15 residues. In germline, CDR1 is MNHEY, CDR2 SMNVEV (reference sequence). Original handling: The assay estimated nucleated cells by amplifying reference gene primers. Produced via immunoSEQ multiplex PCR; TCRdb's table is partial and in-frame only. V and J calls and clone size are copied from that table; D and trimming were computed from the DNA. The table includes roughly 88,000 clones, less than 75% detected once. The clonotype originates from a woman aged 60-75 years in a cohort sampled during active or convalescent COVID-19. Sample: peripheral blood. V gene TRBV27 combines with J gene TRBJ2-1; possibly TRBD1 for D (6 bases). CDR3 region: CASSLAGRGSHEQFF. The CDR3 DNA reads TGTGCCAGCAGTTTAGCCGGCAGGGGTTCCCATGAGCAGTTCTTC.